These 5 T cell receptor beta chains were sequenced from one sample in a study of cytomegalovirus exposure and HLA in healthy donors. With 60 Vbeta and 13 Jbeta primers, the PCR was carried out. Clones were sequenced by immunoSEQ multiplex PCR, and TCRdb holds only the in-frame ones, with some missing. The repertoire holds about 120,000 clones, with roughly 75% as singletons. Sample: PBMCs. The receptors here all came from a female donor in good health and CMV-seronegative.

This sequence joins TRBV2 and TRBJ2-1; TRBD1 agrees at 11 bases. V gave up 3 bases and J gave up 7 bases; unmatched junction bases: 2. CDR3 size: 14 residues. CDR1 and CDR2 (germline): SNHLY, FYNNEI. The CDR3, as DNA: TGTGCCAGCAGTGACGGGACAGGGGGGAATGAGCAGTTCTTC. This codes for CASSDGTGGNEQFF.

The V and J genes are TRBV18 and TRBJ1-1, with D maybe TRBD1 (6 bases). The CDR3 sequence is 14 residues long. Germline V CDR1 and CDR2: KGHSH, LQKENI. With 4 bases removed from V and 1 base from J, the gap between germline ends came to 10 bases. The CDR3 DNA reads TGTGCCAGCTCACTACAAGGGGGGAACACTGAAGCTTTCTTT. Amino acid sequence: CASSLQGGNTEAFF. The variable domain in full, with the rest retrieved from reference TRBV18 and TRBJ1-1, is NAGVMQNPRHLVRRRGQEARLRCSPMKGHSHVYWYRQLPEEGLKFMVYLQKENIIDESGMPKERFSAEFPKEGPSILRIQQVVRGDSAAYFCASSLQGGNTEAFFGQGTRLTVV.

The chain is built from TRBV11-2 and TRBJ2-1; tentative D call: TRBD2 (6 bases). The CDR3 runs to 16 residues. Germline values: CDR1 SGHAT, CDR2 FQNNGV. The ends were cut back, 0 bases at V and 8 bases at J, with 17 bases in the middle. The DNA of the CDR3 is TGTGCCAGCAGCTTAGATTCACTAGCTCGTAGGGATGAGCAGTTCTTC. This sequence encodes CASSLDSLARRDEQFF.

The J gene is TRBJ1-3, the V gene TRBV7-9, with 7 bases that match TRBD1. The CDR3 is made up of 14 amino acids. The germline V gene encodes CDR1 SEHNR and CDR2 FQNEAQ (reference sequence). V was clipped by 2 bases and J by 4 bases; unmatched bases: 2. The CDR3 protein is CASSLTGAGNTIYF. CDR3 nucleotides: TGTGCCAGCAGCTTAACAGGGGCAGGAAACACCATATATTTT.

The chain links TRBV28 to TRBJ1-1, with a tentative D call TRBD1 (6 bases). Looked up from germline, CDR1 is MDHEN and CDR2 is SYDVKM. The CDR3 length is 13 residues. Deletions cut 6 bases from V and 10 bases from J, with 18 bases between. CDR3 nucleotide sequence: TGTGCCAGCAGCACCACAGGGCCGGTGGGAGCTTTCTTT. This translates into CASSTTGPVGAFF.